The next 10 T cell receptor beta chains were all read from a single sample in a study of blood T cell repertoires in COVID-19. Using immunoSEQ multiplex PCR, the repertoire was profiled, and TCRdb retains in-frame clones only, with some absent. The table lists 100,000 or so clones, more than 75% of them singletons. The sample was peripheral blood. The source is a young woman with acute or convalescent COVID-19.

The genes are TRBV23-1 and TRBJ1-2; TRBD1 aligns across 9 bases. TRBV23-1 is placed among ORFs of uncertain function. The junction had 7 bases not matched to a gene; V was cut back by 4 bases and J by 7 bases. This CDR3 has 14 residues. The CDR3 DNA follows: TGCGCCAGCAGTCGTCTGGGACAGGGTGGTGGCTACACCTTC. This translates into CASSRLGQGGGYTF.

The chain joins TRBV6-6 to TRBJ1-1, with TRBD1 matching 9 bases. The CDR3 loop spans 15 amino acids. V shed 2 bases and J 5 bases; nucleotides not matched to a gene: 6. Germline V gives CDR1 MNHNY, CDR2 SVGAGI (reference sequence). CDR3 coding DNA: TGTGCCAGCAGTTACACCGGACAGGGGAAGACTGAAGCTTTCTTT. This encodes CASSYTGQGKTEAFF.

V is TRBV9 and J is TRBJ2-2, with 9 positions matching TRBD1. This CDR3 is built from 15 residues. The junction had 2 bases not matched to a gene; V was cut back by 4 bases and J by 1 base. Germline V lookup: CDR1 SGDLS, CDR2 YYNGEE. Here the CDR3 DNA reads TGTGCCAGCAGCCGGGGACAGGGGAACACCGGGGAGCTGTTTTTT. This sequence encodes CASSRGQGNTGELFF.

The rearrangement links TRBV5-1 to TRBJ1-5, with D hard to call. V was clipped by 0 bases and J by 5 bases, with 12 bases between them. The CDR3 loop spans 15 amino acids. The germline V gene has CDR1 SGHRS and CDR2 YFSETQ. This CDR3 reads CASSLGATPDQPQHF. The CDR3, as DNA: TGCGCCAGCAGCTTGGGCGCAACCCCTGATCAGCCCCAGCATTTT.

This clone was detected many times. This chain connects TRBV27 to TRBJ1-4; 7 bases align to TRBD1. Germline V gene sequence: CDR1 MNHEY, CDR2 SMNVEV (reference sequence). This CDR3 has 19 residues. The trim removed 4 bases at V and 0 bases at J, leaving 14 bases unmatched. The CDR3 bases are TGTGCCAGCAGTTCTCCACGGGAACAGGGGATCGCAACTAATGAAAAACTGTTTTTT. It translates to CASSSPREQGIATNEKLFF. The full variable domain, rest sourced from reference TRBV27 and TRBJ1-4, is EAQVTQNPRYLITVTGKKLTVTCSQNMNHEYMSWYRQDPGLGLRQIYYSMNVEVTDKGDVPEGYKVSRKEKRNFPLILESPSPNQTSLYFCASSSPREQGIATNEKLFFGSGTQLSVL.

The J gene is TRBJ1-4, the V gene TRBV24-1, with 7 bases that match TRBD1. This CDR3 has 14 residues. Germline CDR1 and CDR2: KGHDR and SFDVKD. V shed 3 bases, J shed 8 bases, and the junction held 5 bases outside the gene matches. Here the CDR3 reads CATSDPETGEKLFF. The CDR3 DNA reads TGTGCCACCAGTGATCCCGAGACAGGGGAAAAACTGTTTTTT.

This chain connects TRBV30 to TRBJ1-5; 7 nucleotides align to TRBD1. The V and J ends lost 3 bases and 7 bases, in that order; junction bases with no gene match: 3. Looked up from germline, CDR1 is GTSNPN and CDR2 is SVGIG (reference sequence). The CDR3 covers 12 residues. CDR3 amino acids: CAWSRGSQPQHF. The CDR3 region has the DNA TGTGCCTGGAGCAGGGGGAGCCAGCCCCAGCATTTT.

The V gene is TRBV25-1, the J gene TRBJ2-1; the D gene is possibly TRBD2 (7 bases). The germline gives CDR1 MGHDK, CDR2 SYGVNS. The germline V and J ends were trimmed by 3 bases and 6 bases, with 12 bases remaining between them. This CDR3 is built from 14 residues. The DNA of the CDR3 is TGTGCCAGCAGTGAGTGGGGGGGCGGCAATGAGCAGTTCTTC. This codes for CASSEWGGGNEQFF. Full variable domain (missing parts from reference TRBV25-1 and TRBJ2-1): EADIYQTPRYLVIGTGKKITLECSQTMGHDKMYWYQQDPGMELHLIHYSYGVNSTEKGDLSSESTVSRIRTEHFPLTLESARPSHTSQYLCASSEWGGGNEQFFGPGTRLTVL.

The gene calls are TRBV27 and TRBJ2-3, with 14 bases that match TRBD2. This CDR3 has 19 amino acids. Germline trimming cut 5 bases from V and 0 bases from J; bases unmatched to any gene: 10. Per the germline V gene, CDR1 is MNHEY and CDR2 is SMNVEV (reference sequence). CDR3 protein: CASSPTGLAGGTSTDTQYF. For the CDR3, the DNA is TGTGCCAGCAGTCCTACCGGACTAGCGGGGGGCACTAGCACAGATACGCAGTATTTT.

CDR3 loop: CASTGQGNQPQHF. CDR3 DNA: TGCGCCAGCACTGGACAGGGTAATCAGCCCCAGCATTTT. This rearrangement joins TRBV10-1 to TRBJ1-5, with 8 bases lining up with TRBD1. V shed 7 bases and J 4 bases; nucleotides not matched to a gene: 3. CDR1 is WNHNN, CDR2 SYGVQD, per germline (reference sequence). The CDR3 loop spans 13 amino acids.